This T cell receptor (beta chain) was found in a study of regulatory T cells in long-lasting Graves disease. Germline CDR1 is MDHEN and CDR2 is SYDVKM. V lost 1 base and J 4 bases, leaving 6 bases between the germline ends. This CDR3 region has 13 residues. Building the TCR beta libraries relied on iRepertoire HTBI primers, and CDR3 regions underwent Arm-PCR. Using its own MiXCR run on the multiplex PCR reads, TCRdb lists one record per CDR3 protein. The sample has roughly 610,000 distinct CDR3 sequences; roughly 15% are singletons. Time point meaning: newly diagnosed GD, antithyroid drugs for less than 3 months. Researchers made the TCR library from RNA that was extracted from PBMCs. These sequences were also reported in another study, on T cells in Graves' hyperthyroidism and ophthalmopathy. From that second work: With the HTBI primer set, the TCR CDR3 went through a first round of RT-PCR.

The source was peripheral blood mononuclear cells (PBMCs), collected at new diagnosis, from a patient treated with antithyroid drugs. The sequence came from a man younger than 35 with Graves disease. The chain carries TRBV28 and TRBJ2-3, with D hard to call. CDR3 in DNA: TGTGCCAGCAGTTTATTGCAGCCAGATACGCAGTATTTT. It codes for CASSLLQPDTQYF. The full variable domain, completed using reference TRBV28 and TRBJ2-3, is DVKVTQSSRYLVKRTGEKVFLECVQDMDHENMFWYRQDPGLGLRLIYFSYDVKMKEKGDIPEGYSVSREKKERFSLILESASTNQTSMYLCASSLLQPDTQYFGPGTRLTVL.